The rows below give T cell receptor beta chains drawn from one sample of a study of blood T cell repertoires in COVID-19. Sequencing used immunoSEQ multiplex PCR; TCRdb keeps in-frame clones, though not all of them. The repertoire holds 200,000 to 250,000 clones, with more than 80% as singletons. Specimen: peripheral blood. The receptors originated from a young man with COVID-19, enrolled during active disease. The CDR3 runs from the conserved cysteine through the conserved F or W. The D gene is left open where the match is weak. The size of a clone is reported for some rows only, either as once, few or many, or as a class for expanded clones.

length	D	V	size	J	CDR3	DNA
18	TRBD2	TRBV19	NA	TRBJ2-1	CASSLGASGGIVAGEQFF	TGTGCCAGTAGTTTAGGAGCTAGCGGGGGGATCGTTGCGGGTGAGCAGTTCTTC
14	NA	TRBV6-5	NA	TRBJ1-1	CASSYAGPATEAFF	TGTGCCAGCAGTTACGCAGGGCCGGCCACTGAAGCTTTCTTT
13	NA	TRBV12-3/TRBV12-4	few	TRBJ1-5	CASRRTANQPQHF	TGTGCCAGCAGACGAACCGCGAATCAGCCCCAGCATTTT
15	NA	TRBV5-5	NA	TRBJ1-1	CASSLVGGGDTEAFF	TGTGCCAGCAGCTTGGTGGGAGGGGGAGACACTGAAGCTTTCTTT
11	NA	TRBV12-3/TRBV12-4	NA	TRBJ1-4	CASSPDEKLFF	TGTGCCAGCAGCCCTGATGAAAAACTGTTTTTT
15	TRBD2	TRBV4-1	NA	TRBJ2-7	CASSQGRWGGYEQYF	TGCGCCAGCAGCCAGGGGAGGTGGGGGGGCTACGAGCAGTACTTC
16	TRBD1	TRBV5-4	NA	TRBJ2-1	CASSLRQGAGDNEQFF	TGTGCCAGCAGCTTGCGCCAGGGGGCTGGGGACAATGAGCAGTTCTTC
13	NA	TRBV28	NA	TRBJ1-5	CATGLLSYQPQHF	TGTGCCACCGGACTGTTATCCTATCAGCCCCAGCATTTT
14	NA	TRBV7-2	NA	TRBJ2-3	CASSQTTTTDTQYF	TGTGCCAGCAGCCAAACTACAACCACAGATACGCAGTATTTT
16	NA	TRBV12-2	once	TRBJ1-2	CASRFPGGNPENGYTF	TGTGCAAGTCGCTTTCCGGGGGGGAACCCAGAAAATGGCTACACCTTC
14	TRBD1	TRBV2	NA	TRBJ2-5	CASRVDRGQETQYF	TGTGCCAGCAGGGTAGACAGGGGCCAAGAGACCCAGTACTTC
15	TRBD1	TRBV3-1/TRBV3-2	NA	TRBJ1-6	CASSPRQGMDSPLHF	TGTGCCAGCAGCCCGAGACAGGGGATGGATTCACCCCTCCACTTT
16	TRBD1	TRBV4-3	NA	TRBJ1-1	CASSQVLRTGDTEAFF	TGCGCCAGCAGCCAAGTCCTCCGGACAGGAGACACTGAAGCTTTCTTT
16	NA	TRBV30	NA	TRBJ2-2	CAWSVVSPTVTGELFF	TGTGCCTGGAGTGTAGTTAGCCCAACTGTTACCGGGGAGCTGTTTTTT
13	TRBD1	TRBV10-3	NA	TRBJ2-7	CATSGTGPYEQYF	TGTGCGACGTCCGGGACAGGGCCCTACGAGCAGTACTTC
14	NA	TRBV5-6	NA	TRBJ2-7	CASSFVKSSYEQYF	TGTGCCAGCAGCTTTGTTAAGAGCTCCTACGAGCAGTACTTC
15	TRBD2	TRBV6-6	NA	TRBJ2-7	CASTLRGGSSYEQYF	TGTGCCAGCACCCTCCGCGGCGGGAGCTCCTACGAGCAGTACTTC
17	NA	TRBV9	NA	TRBJ2-2	CASSPLPLSVDTGELFF	TGTGCCAGCAGCCCACTCCCACTATCGGTAGACACCGGGGAGCTGTTTTTT
14	TRBD1	TRBV29-1	NA	TRBJ2-2	CSVRDRRITGELFF	TGCAGCGTCCGGGACAGGCGTATCACCGGGGAGCTGTTTTTT
17	TRBD1	TRBV11-2	NA	TRBJ1-1	CASSLAGLTGRRTEAFF	TGTGCCAGCAGCTTAGCTGGCCTGACAGGGAGAAGGACTGAAGCTTTCTTT
17	TRBD1	TRBV14	NA	TRBJ1-4	CASSQGTGSWSREKLFF	TGTGCCAGCAGCCAGGGGACAGGATCATGGTCGCGCGAAAAACTGTTTTTT
15	NA	TRBV2	NA	TRBJ1-5	CASSEAVRRNQPQHF	TGTGCCAGCAGTGAAGCGGTTAGGAGGAATCAGCCCCAGCATTTT
20	TRBD1	TRBV6-2/TRBV6-3	NA	TRBJ2-7	CASSYPNTGTGGRVSYEQYF	TGTGCCAGCAGTTACCCTAATACCGGGACAGGGGGCCGAGTCTCCTACGAGCAGTACTTC
12	NA	TRBV5-1	NA	TRBJ2-1	CASSLLGDEQFF	TGCGCCAGCAGCTTGTTGGGCGATGAGCAGTTCTTC
18	NA	TRBV10-3	NA	TRBJ2-6	CAISDVQGLRSGANVLTF	TGTGCCATCAGTGACGTCCAGGGTCTACGGTCTGGGGCCAACGTCCTGACTTTC
17	TRBD1	TRBV30	NA	TRBJ1-4	CAWSAGLTGALNEKLFF	TGTGCCTGGAGTGCAGGGCTGACAGGGGCTTTGAATGAAAAACTGTTTTTT
14	TRBD1	TRBV7-9	NA	TRBJ1-4	CASNHRGDDEKLFF	TGTGCCAGCAACCACAGGGGCGATGATGAAAAACTGTTTTTT
15	NA	TRBV30	once	TRBJ2-3	CAWIPSGVCTDTQYF	TGTGCCTGGATACCCTCAGGGGTCTGCACAGATACGCAGTATTTT
15	NA	TRBV18	NA	TRBJ1-1	CASSGGQISLAEAFF	TGTGCCAGCTCAGGAGGACAGATCTCTTTAGCTGAAGCTTTCTTT
13	TRBD1	TRBV12-3/TRBV12-4	once	TRBJ2-7	CASSFDRGHEQYF	TGTGCCAGCAGTTTTGACAGGGGGCACGAGCAGTACTTC
15	NA	TRBV10-3	once	TRBJ1-2	CAISESEAPSRGYTF	TGTGCCATCAGTGAGTCGGAGGCACCGAGTCGGGGCTACACCTTC